What follows are 15 T cell receptor beta chains derived from one specimen sequenced in a study of graft-versus-host responses after intestinal transplantation. The assay was immunoSEQ multiplex PCR, and TCRdb's table has in-frame clones only and misses some. The sample contains 43,000 or so clones, about 95% of which appear only once. This specimen consisted of PBMCs, obtained around 330 days after intestinal transplant. The receptors originated from a human patient who received an intestinal transplant, so some T cells may come from the graft donor.

The chain employs TRBV10-3 and TRBJ1-2; D is ambiguous. CDR1 is ENHRY, CDR2 SYGVKD, per germline. CDR3 size: 17 residues. Trimming pared 0 bases from V and 4 bases from J, leaving 18 bases between. The CDR3 bases are TGTGCCATCAGTGAGTCCGACTTCCCCCGCGGCCTCTATGGCTACACCTTC. It codes for CAISESDFPRGLYGYTF.

V is TRBV27 and J is TRBJ2-7; 15 bases match TRBD2. Germline values: CDR1 MNHEY, CDR2 SMNVEV (reference sequence). V was pared by 7 bases and J by 4 bases, with 8 bases of the junction left unmatched. CDR3 length: 16 residues. The CDR3 loop reads CASMGLAGGLLYEQYF. The DNA for the CDR3 is TGTGCCAGCATGGGACTAGCGGGGGGACTTCTTTACGAGCAGTACTTC.

A word on this clone: No DNA is shown, since the ends of the CDR3 on it are uncertain; the CDR3 is the one TCRdb lists. The chain uses TRBV6-5 and TRBJ1-2. The CDR3 has 13 residues if both end residues are counted. Per the germline V gene, CDR1 is MNHEY and CDR2 is SVGAGI. The CDR3 protein is CASSTSENYGYTF.

The chain recombines TRBV29-1 with TRBJ2-6; the D call may be TRBD1 or TRBD2 (5 bases each). Trimming stripped 4 bases from V and 2 bases from J, with 6 bases between. The CDR3 is 13 residues long. Germline V gene sequence: CDR1 SQVTM, CDR2 ANQGSEA. CDR3 nucleotide sequence: TGCAGCGTTGTGGGGGCTGGGGCCAACGTCCTGACTTTC. This translates into CSVVGAGANVLTF.

CDR3 sequence: CASSFWWENTGELFF. CDR3 sequence (DNA): TGTGCCAGCAGTTTCTGGTGGGAGAACACCGGGGAGCTGTTTTTT. The rearrangement joins TRBV6-1 to TRBJ2-2; D is uncertain. This CDR3 region has 15 residues. CDR1 is MNHNS and CDR2 is SASEGT in the germline V gene. V shed 5 bases and J shed 1 base, with 11 bases lying between them.

This clone showed up just once. This rearrangement joins TRBV2 to TRBJ1-5; a weak D match, TRBD1 (6 bases). V lost 6 bases, J lost 7 bases, and 16 bases lay in between. Germline CDR1 is SNHLY and CDR2 is FYNNEI. The CDR3 has 14 residues. The CDR3 DNA is TGTGCCAGCAGCGGGGGCGGCGGACGGCAGCCCCAGCATTTT. As protein: CASSGGGGRQPQHF.

The DNA of the CDR3 is TGTGCCAGTAGTCCGGGACAGGGGAATTATAGATGGGATTCACCCCTCCACTTT. This encodes CASSPGQGNYRWDSPLHF. V usage is TRBV19 and J usage is TRBJ1-6; 10 bases are a match to TRBD1. V trimming: 5 bases; J trimming: 8 bases; junction bases outside the gene matches: 15. Germline CDR1 reads LNHDA; CDR2 reads SQIVND (reference sequence). The CDR3 contains 18 residues.

A single count supports this clone. The V call is TRBV5-4, the J call TRBJ2-1; the D is unclear. The CDR3 runs 18 residues. Trimming removed 0 bases at V and 1 base at J, with 17 bases between. CDR1 is SGHNT, CDR2 YYREEE, per germline (reference sequence). The CDR3 sequence: CASSLDGLLVFSYNEQFF. CDR3 DNA sequence: TGTGCCAGCAGCTTGGATGGCTTGCTTGTGTTTTCCTACAATGAGCAGTTCTTC.

The V and J genes are TRBV5-1 and TRBJ2-2, with a possible D match to TRBD2 (5 bases). The CDR3 runs 15 residues. CDR1 is SGHRS, CDR2 YFSETQ, per germline. The V end was cut by 2 bases, the J end by 2 bases, with 10 bases between. The CDR3: CASSLDYRNTGELFF. In DNA, the CDR3 is TGCGCCAGCAGCTTAGACTACAGAAACACCGGGGAGCTGTTTTTT.

The rearrangement uses TRBV7-9 and TRBJ1-2; 7 nucleotides align to TRBD1. Germline V gene lookup returns CDR1 SEHNR and CDR2 FQNEAQ (reference sequence). V lost 5 bases, J lost 7 bases, and 13 bases stayed unmatched. This CDR3 has 15 amino acids. The DNA for the CDR3 is TGTGCCAGCAGCACCAGACCGGGACAGCCCCCTGGCTACACCTTC. It specifies CASSTRPGQPPGYTF.

The V call is TRBV30, the J call TRBJ1-4, with no clear D. CDR3 length: 13 residues. Trimming pared 0 bases from V and 6 bases from J, leaving 8 bases between. Germline CDR1 and CDR2: GTSNPN and SVGIG (reference sequence). The CDR3 protein is CAWSVQNHEKLFF. The CDR3 region has the DNA TGTGCCTGGAGTGTACAGAACCATGAAAAACTGTTTTTT.

The chain recombines TRBV7-3 with TRBJ2-2, with D possibly called TRBD1 or TRBD2 (5 bases each). Trimming left V 4 bases short and J 2 bases short, with 11 bases between. The germline CDR1 and CDR2 sequences are SGHTA and FQGTGA. The CDR3 runs to 15 residues. CDR3 DNA sequence: TGTGCCAGCAGCTCGAGGGGAAGAAACACCGGGGAGCTGTTTTTT. Protein: CASSSRGRNTGELFF.

The chain links TRBV12-5 to TRBJ1-1; no reliable D call. Trimming shortened V by 5 bases and J by 0 bases, and 10 bases separated the two germline ends. From germline, CDR1 is LGHNT and CDR2 FRNRAP. The CDR3 has 14 residues. The CDR3 DNA sequence: TGTGCTAGTGGTCCCCGGAAATTGAACACTGAAGCTTTCTTT. Protein: CASGPRKLNTEAFF.

This clone showed up just once. The chain combines TRBV6-1 with TRBJ1-2, with D tentatively TRBD1 (5 bases). This CDR3 contains 14 residues. Germline CDR1 and CDR2: MNHNS and SASEGT. Deletions cut 4 bases from V and 0 bases from J, with 9 bases between. The CDR3 loop is CASSGRDSNYGYTF. The CDR3 nucleotides are TGTGCCAGCAGTGGGCGGGACTCTAACTATGGCTACACCTTC.

J is TRBJ2-1 and V is TRBV4-1, with 9 bases identical to TRBD2. Germline CDR1 MGHRA, CDR2 YSYEKL. The V and J ends lost 0 bases and 10 bases, in that order; junction bases with no gene match: 16. The CDR3 loop spans 18 amino acids. CDR3 coding DNA: TGCGCCAGCAGCCAAGAAAGGATAATCGCGGGGGGGCTTCGGGAGCAGTTCTTC. It specifies CASSQERIIAGGLREQFF.